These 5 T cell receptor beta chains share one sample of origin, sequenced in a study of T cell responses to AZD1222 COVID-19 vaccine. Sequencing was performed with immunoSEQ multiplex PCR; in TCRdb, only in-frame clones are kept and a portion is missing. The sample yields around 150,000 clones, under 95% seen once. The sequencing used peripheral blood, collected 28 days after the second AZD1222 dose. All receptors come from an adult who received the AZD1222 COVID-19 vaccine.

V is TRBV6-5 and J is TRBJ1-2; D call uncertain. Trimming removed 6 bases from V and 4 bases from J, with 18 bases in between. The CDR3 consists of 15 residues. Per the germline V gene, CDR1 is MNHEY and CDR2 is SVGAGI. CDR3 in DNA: TGTGCCAGCAGCTTAATCTCCGCAGGCAGCTATGGCTACACCTTC. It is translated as CASSLISAGSYGYTF.

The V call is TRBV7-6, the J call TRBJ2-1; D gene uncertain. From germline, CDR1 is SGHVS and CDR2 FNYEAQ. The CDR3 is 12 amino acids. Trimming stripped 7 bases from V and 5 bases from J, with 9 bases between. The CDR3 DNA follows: TGTGCCAGCAAGGGCCGGGACAATGAGCAGTTCTTC. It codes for CASKGRDNEQFF.

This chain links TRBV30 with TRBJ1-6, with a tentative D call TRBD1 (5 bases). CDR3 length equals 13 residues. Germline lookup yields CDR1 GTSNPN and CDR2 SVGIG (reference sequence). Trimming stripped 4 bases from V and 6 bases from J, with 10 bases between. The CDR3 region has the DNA TGTGCCTGGACGAATAGGGGTAATTCACCCCTCCACTTT. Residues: CAWTNRGNSPLHF.

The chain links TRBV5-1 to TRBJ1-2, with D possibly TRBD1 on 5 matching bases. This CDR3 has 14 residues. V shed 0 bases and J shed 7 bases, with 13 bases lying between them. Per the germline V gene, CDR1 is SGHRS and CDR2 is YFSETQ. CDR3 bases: TGCGCCAGCAGCTTGGTTGGGACGGAAATTGGCTACACCTTC. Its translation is CASSLVGTEIGYTF.

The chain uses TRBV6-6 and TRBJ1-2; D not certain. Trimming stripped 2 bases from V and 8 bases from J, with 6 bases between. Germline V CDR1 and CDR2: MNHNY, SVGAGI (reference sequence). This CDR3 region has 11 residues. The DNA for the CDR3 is TGTGCCAGCAGTTACGATACAGGCTACACCTTC. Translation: CASSYDTGYTF.